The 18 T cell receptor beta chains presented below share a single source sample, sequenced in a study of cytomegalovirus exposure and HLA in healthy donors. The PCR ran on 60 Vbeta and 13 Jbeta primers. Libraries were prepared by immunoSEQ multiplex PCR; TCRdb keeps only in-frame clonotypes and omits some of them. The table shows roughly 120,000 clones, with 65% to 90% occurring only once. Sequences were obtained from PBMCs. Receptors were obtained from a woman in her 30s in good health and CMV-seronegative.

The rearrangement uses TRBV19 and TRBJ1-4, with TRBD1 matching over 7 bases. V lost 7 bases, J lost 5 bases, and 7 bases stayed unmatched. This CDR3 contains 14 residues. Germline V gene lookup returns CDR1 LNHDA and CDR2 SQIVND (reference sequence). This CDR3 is CASKSRDRNEKLFF. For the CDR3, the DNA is TGTGCCAGTAAATCAAGGGACAGAAATGAAAAACTGTTTTTT.

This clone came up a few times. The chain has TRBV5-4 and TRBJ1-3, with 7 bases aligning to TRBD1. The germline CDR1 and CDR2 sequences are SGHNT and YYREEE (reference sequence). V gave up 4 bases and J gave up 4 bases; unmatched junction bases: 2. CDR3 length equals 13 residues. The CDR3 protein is CASSEGQGNTIYF. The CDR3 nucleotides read TGTGCCAGCAGCGAGGGACAGGGAAACACCATATATTTT.

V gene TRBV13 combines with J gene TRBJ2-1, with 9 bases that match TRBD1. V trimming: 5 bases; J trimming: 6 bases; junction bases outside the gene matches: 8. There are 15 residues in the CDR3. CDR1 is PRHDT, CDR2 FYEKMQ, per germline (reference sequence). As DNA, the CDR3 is TGTGCCAGCAGCCCCCGGGACAGGGTGGTCAATGAGCAGTTCTTC. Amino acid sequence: CASSPRDRVVNEQFF.

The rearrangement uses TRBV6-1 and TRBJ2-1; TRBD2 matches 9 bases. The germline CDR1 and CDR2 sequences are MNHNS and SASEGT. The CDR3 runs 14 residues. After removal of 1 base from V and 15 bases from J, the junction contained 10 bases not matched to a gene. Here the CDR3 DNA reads TGTGCCAGCAGTGAAGGACTAGCGGCCGTGGGTGGGTTCTTC. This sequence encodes CASSEGLAAVGGFF.

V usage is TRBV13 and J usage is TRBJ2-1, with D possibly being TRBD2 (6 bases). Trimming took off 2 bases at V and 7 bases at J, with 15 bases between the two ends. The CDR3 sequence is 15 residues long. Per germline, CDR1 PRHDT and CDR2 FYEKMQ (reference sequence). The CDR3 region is CASSLSPSAGNEQFF. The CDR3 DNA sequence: TGTGCCAGCAGCTTATCCCCCTCCGCGGGGAATGAGCAGTTCTTC.

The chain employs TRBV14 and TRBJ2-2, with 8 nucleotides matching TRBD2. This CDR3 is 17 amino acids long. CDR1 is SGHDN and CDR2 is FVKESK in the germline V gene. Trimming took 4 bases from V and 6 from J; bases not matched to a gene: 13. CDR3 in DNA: TGTGCCAGCAGCCCCCCTATCGGGAGGGCCGGGGCCGGGGAGCTGTTTTTT. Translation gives CASSPPIGRAGAGELFF.

CDR3 DNA: TGTGCCAGCAGCGTAGGAAGGGGAGGGGCCCGCACAGATACGCAGTATTTT. It encodes CASSVGRGGARTDTQYF. The chain uses TRBV9 and TRBJ2-3; 7 bases align to TRBD2. Germline-derived CDR1 and CDR2 are SGDLS and YYNGEE. Trimming cost V 0 bases and J 1 base; bases outside gene matches: 8. CDR3 length: 17 amino acids.

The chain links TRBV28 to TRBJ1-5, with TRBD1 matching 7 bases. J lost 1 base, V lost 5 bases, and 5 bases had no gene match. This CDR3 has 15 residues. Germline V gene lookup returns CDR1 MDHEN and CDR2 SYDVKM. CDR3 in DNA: TGTGCCAGCAGTCTGACAGGGAGGAGCAATCAGCCCCAGCATTTT. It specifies CASSLTGRSNQPQHF.

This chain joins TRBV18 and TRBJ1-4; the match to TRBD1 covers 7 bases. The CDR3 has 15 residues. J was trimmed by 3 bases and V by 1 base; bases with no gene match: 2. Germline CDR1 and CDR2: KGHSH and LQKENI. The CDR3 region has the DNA TGTGCCAGCTCACCACAGGGGGCGGCTAATGAAAAACTGTTTTTT. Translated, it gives CASSPQGAANEKLFF.

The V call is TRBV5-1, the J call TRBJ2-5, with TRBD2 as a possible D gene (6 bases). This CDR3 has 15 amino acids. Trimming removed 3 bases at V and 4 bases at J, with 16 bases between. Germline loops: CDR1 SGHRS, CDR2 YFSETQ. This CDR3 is CASSSLTDGGETQYF. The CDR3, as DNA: TGCGCCAGCAGCTCTTTGACGGACGGGGGAGAGACCCAGTACTTC.

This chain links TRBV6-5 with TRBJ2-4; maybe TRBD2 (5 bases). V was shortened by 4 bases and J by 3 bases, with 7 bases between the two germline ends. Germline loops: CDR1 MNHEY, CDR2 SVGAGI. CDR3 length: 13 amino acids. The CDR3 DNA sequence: TGTGCCAGCAGTTTTGGACTCAAAAACATTCAGTACTTC. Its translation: CASSFGLKNIQYF.

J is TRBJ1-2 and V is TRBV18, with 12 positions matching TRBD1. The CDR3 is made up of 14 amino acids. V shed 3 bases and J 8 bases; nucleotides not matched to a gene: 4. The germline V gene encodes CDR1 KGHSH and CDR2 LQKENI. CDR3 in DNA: TGTGCCAGCTCACCGGGGACAGGGGGCCGGGGCTACACCTTC. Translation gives CASSPGTGGRGYTF.

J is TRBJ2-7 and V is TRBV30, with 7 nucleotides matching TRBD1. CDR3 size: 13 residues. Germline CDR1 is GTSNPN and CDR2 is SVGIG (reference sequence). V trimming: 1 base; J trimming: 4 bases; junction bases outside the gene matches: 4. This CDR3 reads CAWSGPGGYEQYF. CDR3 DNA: TGTGCCTGGAGTGGACCAGGGGGTTACGAGCAGTACTTC.

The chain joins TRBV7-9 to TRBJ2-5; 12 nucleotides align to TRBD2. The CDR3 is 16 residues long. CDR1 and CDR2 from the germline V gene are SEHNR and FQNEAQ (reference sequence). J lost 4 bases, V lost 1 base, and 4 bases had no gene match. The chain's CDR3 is CASSLGATSGRETQYF. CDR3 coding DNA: TGTGCCAGCAGCTTAGGAGCGACTAGCGGGAGAGAGACCCAGTACTTC.

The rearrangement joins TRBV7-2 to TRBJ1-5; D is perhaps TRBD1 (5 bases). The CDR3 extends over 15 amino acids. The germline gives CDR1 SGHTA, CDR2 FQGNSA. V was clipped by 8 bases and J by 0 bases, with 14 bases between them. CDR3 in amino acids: CASHWGGDSNQPQHF. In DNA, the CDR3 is TGTGCCAGCCACTGGGGAGGGGATAGCAATCAGCCCCAGCATTTT.

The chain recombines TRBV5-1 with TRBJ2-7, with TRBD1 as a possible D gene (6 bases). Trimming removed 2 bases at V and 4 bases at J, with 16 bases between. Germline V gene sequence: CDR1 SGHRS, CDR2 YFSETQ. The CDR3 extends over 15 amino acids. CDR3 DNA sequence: TGCGCCAGCAGCTTTAGTGTTGGGACACAGTACGAGCAGTACTTC. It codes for CASSFSVGTQYEQYF.

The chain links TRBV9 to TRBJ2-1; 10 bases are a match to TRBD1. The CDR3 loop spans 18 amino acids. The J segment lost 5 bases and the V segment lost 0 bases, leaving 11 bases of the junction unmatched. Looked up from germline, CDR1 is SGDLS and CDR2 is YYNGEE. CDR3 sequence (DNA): TGTGCCAGCAGCGTAGTGGGGGTTCTGGGACAGGGGAACAATGAGCAGTTCTTC. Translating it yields CASSVVGVLGQGNNEQFF.

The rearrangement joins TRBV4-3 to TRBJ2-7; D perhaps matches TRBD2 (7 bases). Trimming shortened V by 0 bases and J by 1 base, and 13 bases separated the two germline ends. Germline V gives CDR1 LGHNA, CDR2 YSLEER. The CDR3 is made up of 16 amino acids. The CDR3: CASSQDMGGGSYEQYF. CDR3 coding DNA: TGCGCCAGCAGCCAAGATATGGGAGGGGGTTCCTACGAGCAGTACTTC.